The clone carrying this T cell receptor (beta chain) showed up just a few times. The sample is drawn from a study of blood T cells in healthy people across ages. A J-beta primer mix and a sample-barcoded 5' primer were used in a second PCR of about 7 to 12 cycles. TCRdb used MiXCR to reprocess the 5' RACE reads, holding one entry per CDR3 protein. Of a few hundred thousand distinct CDR3 sequences listed, about a quarter were seen once; the top ten hold about 3.9%. Germline V lookup: CDR1 SGDLS, CDR2 YYNGEE. V gave up 0 bases and J gave up 9 bases, with 21 bases separating them. This CDR3 has 16 amino acids. The sample was also linked to a second study, of T cells of mothers and their children.

This TCR was sampled from a boy younger than 10 in good health. Material for sequencing was blood. The chain links TRBV9 to TRBJ2-5, with D possibly TRBD2 on 6 matching bases. The DNA of the CDR3 is TGTGCCAGCAGCGTAGAGGCTAGCGCGACGAATTACCCCCAGTACTTC. As protein: CASSVEASATNYPQYF.